The 22 T cell receptor beta chains listed next were all sequenced from one sample in a study of blood T cells in healthy people across ages. A second PCR of about 6 to 12 cycles used a sample-barcoded 5' primer and a J-beta primer mix. TCRdb passed the 5' RACE reads through MiXCR, listing each CDR3 protein once. Among around 710,000 distinct CDR3 sequences listed, roughly 47% were seen once. The sample consisted of blood. The receptors derive from a woman in her sixties or seventies in good health.

The chain employs TRBV11-2 and TRBJ2-5, with 8 bases matching TRBD2. The CDR3 covers 15 residues. Unmatched junction bases numbered 5, after V lost 3 bases and J lost 2 bases. Per the germline V gene, CDR1 is SGHAT and CDR2 is FQNNGV. This CDR3 reads CASSFNSGEQETQYF. In DNA form, the CDR3 reads TGTGCCAGCAGCTTCAATAGCGGGGAACAAGAGACCCAGTACTTC.

For this clonotype: An end of the junction does not agree with germline; a read error may underlie this. This chain uses TRBV7-3 with TRBJ1-2, with 11 bases matching TRBD1. The CDR3 runs 15 residues. CDR1 and CDR2 from the germline V gene are SGHTA and FQGTGA. DNA for the CDR3: TGTGCCGGCAGCTTGACGGGACAGGGGGTTTATGGCTACACCTTC. Translation gives CAGSLTGQGVYGYTF.

The sample holds one count of this clonotype. The chain uses TRBV20-1 and TRBJ2-1; 13 bases are a match to TRBD2. The CDR3 consists of 16 residues. Germline CDR1 reads DFQATT; CDR2 reads SNEGSKA (reference sequence). The V segment lost 3 bases and the J segment 9 bases; nucleotides outside the gene matches: 11. The CDR3 sequence: CSASLGGTSGNTEQFF. For the CDR3, the DNA is TGCAGTGCTAGTCTCGGCGGGACTAGCGGGAACACTGAGCAGTTCTTC.

The chain couples TRBV14 to TRBJ2-7, with a possible D match to TRBD2 (7 bases). Trimming cost V 7 bases and J 10 bases, with 17 bases left between them. Germline CDR1 and CDR2: SGHDN and FVKESK. CDR3 length: 12 residues. CDR3 in DNA: TGTGCCAGCATCACAGGGACTATCTCCCAGTACTTC. Protein: CASITGTISQYF.

The CDR3 loop is CAISYGTDNEQYF. The CDR3 coding sequence is TGTGCCATCAGTTACGGGACGGACAATGAGCAGTACTTC. The chain recombines TRBV10-3 with TRBJ2-7, with D tentatively TRBD1 or TRBD2 (5 bases each). CDR3 length equals 13 residues. Germline loops: CDR1 ENHRY, CDR2 SYGVKD. The V and J ends lost 5 bases and 7 bases respectively, with 15 bases between them.

The genes are TRBV12-3 or TRBV12-4 and TRBJ2-7; D tentatively reads TRBD1 or TRBD2 (6 bases each). V gave up 5 bases and J gave up 1 base, with 12 bases separating them. The CDR3 loop spans 14 amino acids. CDR3 amino acids: CASSPGGLSYEQYF. The CDR3 coding sequence is TGTGCCAGCAGTCCCGGGGGCCTATCCTACGAGCAGTACTTC.

V gene TRBV5-6 combines with J gene TRBJ2-2; tentatively, D is TRBD2 (6 bases). The ends were cut back, 0 bases at V and 2 bases at J, with 14 bases in the middle. Germline CDR1 reads SGHDT; CDR2 reads YYEEEE. This CDR3 has 17 amino acids. The CDR3 here is CASSLVGLADNTGELFF. DNA of the CDR3: TGTGCCAGCAGCTTGGTGGGACTGGCGGACAACACCGGGGAGCTGTTTTTT.

This clonotype was detected only a few times. This may arise from a read error, as a much more abundant clone is one base away. The chain employs TRBV6-5 and TRBJ2-1, with 8 bases aligning to TRBD2. The DNA end is more similar to TRBJ2-7, so the J call may be wrong. This CDR3 spans 18 amino acids. The germline CDR1 and CDR2 sequences are MNHEY and SVGAGI. CDR3 in amino acids: CASSYSPPSSGLYNEQYF. DNA for the CDR3: TGTGCCAGCAGTTACTCCCCTCCTTCTAGCGGGCTCTACAATGAGCAGTACTTC.

The genes are TRBV9 and TRBJ2-3; D call uncertain. V lost 3 bases, J lost 2 bases, and 31 bases lay in between. The CDR3 length is 21 residues. Germline lookup yields CDR1 SGDLS and CDR2 YYNGEE. The CDR3 reads CASSAPRRTLGRLVLTDTQYF. The CDR3 DNA reads TGTGCCAGCAGCGCTCCCCGGCGGACCCTGGGCCGGTTAGTACTCACAGATACGCAGTATTTT.

The chain links TRBV4-2 to TRBJ1-6, with a tentative D call TRBD1 (5 bases). Trimming took off 2 bases at V and 9 bases at J, with 14 bases between the two ends. The CDR3 sequence is 15 residues long. CDR1 LGHNA and CDR2 YNFKEQ come from the germline V gene. Written as DNA, the CDR3 is TGTGCCAGCAGCCAACCAGAGGTTGGGGGTTCACCCCTCCACTTT. Its protein product is CASSQPEVGGSPLHF.

The gene calls are TRBV7-6 and TRBJ2-5; D perhaps matches TRBD2 (5 bases). This CDR3 is 16 amino acids long. Trimming shortened V by 0 bases and J by 2 bases, and 13 bases separated the two germline ends. Germline V gene lookup returns CDR1 SGHVS and CDR2 FNYEAQ. The CDR3 nucleotides read TGTGCCAGCAGCTTAGCGGCGGGCTCCTTACAAGAGACCCAGTACTTC. Amino acid sequence: CASSLAAGSLQETQYF.

This chain uses TRBV7-9 with TRBJ1-5; D gene unclear. The CDR3 runs to 12 residues. Germline lookup yields CDR1 SEHNR and CDR2 FQNEAQ (reference sequence). The germline V and J ends were trimmed by 6 bases and 4 bases, with 7 bases remaining between them. The CDR3 sequence: CASSDTNQPQHF. The CDR3, as DNA: TGTGCCAGCAGTGACACAAATCAGCCCCAGCATTTT.

The V call is TRBV25-1, the J call TRBJ1-2; TRBD1 is a possible D gene (5 bases). The germline gives CDR1 MGHDK, CDR2 SYGVNS. The CDR3 runs 14 residues. Trimming pared 3 bases from V and 2 bases from J, leaving 10 bases between. This CDR3 is CASSDRVDNYGYTF. The DNA for the CDR3 is TGTGCCAGCAGTGACAGGGTCGACAACTATGGCTACACCTTC.

This clonotype appeared a few times. This rearrangement joins TRBV12-3 or TRBV12-4 to TRBJ2-5; D is possibly TRBD1 or TRBD2 (7 bases each). TRBJ2-7 matches the DNA end more closely, so the J call is doubtful. CDR3 length: 13 residues. This CDR3 reads CASSLQGGAEQYF. The CDR3 DNA sequence: TGTGCCAGCAGTCTCCAGGGGGGGGCCGAGCAGTACTTC.

This clonotype was seen only once. The chain is built from TRBV7-3 and TRBJ2-1; 9 positions agree with TRBD1. The V segment lost 4 bases and the J segment 7 bases; nucleotides outside the gene matches: 8. This CDR3 comprises 15 residues. Germline V gene data show CDR1 as SGHTA and CDR2 as FQGTGA. The chain's CDR3 is CASSYLGTGMNEQFF. The DNA of the CDR3 is TGTGCCAGCAGCTACCTAGGGACAGGGATGAATGAGCAGTTCTTC.

The rearrangement uses TRBV20-1 and TRBJ1-2, with D uncertain. The CDR3 contains 11 residues. Germline V gene data show CDR1 as DFQATT and CDR2 as SNEGSKA (reference sequence). CDR3 bases: TGCAGAAAGGGAGGGTCATATGGCTACACCTTC. Translating gives CRKGGSYGYTF.

This clonotype has just a few counts. The chain links TRBV15 to TRBJ1-2, with D tentatively TRBD1 (6 bases). Between the trimmed V and J ends, which lost 2 bases and 6 bases, there was a span of 7 bases. The CDR3 loop spans 12 amino acids. Germline V gene data show CDR1 as LNHNV and CDR2 as YYDKDF (reference sequence). The CDR3 is CATSRQGNGYTF. Written as DNA, the CDR3 is TGTGCCACCAGCAGACAGGGGAATGGCTACACCTTC.

V and J are TRBV20-1 and TRBJ1-2; D might be TRBD1 (5 bases). V lost 6 bases, J lost 8 bases, and 10 bases lay in between. Germline V CDR1 and CDR2: DFQATT, SNEGSKA (reference sequence). This CDR3 region has 10 residues. The CDR3 loop reads CSAWQGGYTF. The CDR3 DNA sequence: TGCAGTGCCTGGCAGGGCGGCTACACCTTC.

This clonotype was seen more than once but under ten times. V gene TRBV9 combines with J gene TRBJ2-3; maybe TRBD1 (7 bases). V was shortened by 4 bases and J by 7 bases, with 19 bases between the two germline ends. The CDR3 is 15 residues long. CDR1 SGDLS and CDR2 YYNGEE come from the germline V gene. The CDR3 DNA is TGTGCCAGCAGCCCAGGGGGGCTAACCCACTATACGCAGTATTTT. Encoded protein: CASSPGGLTHYTQYF.

CDR3 residues: CAWEAASGVSRSYNEQFF. CDR3 nucleotide sequence: TGTGCCTGGGAGGCGGCTAGCGGGGTATCTCGCTCCTACAATGAGCAGTTCTTC. The V gene is TRBV30, the J gene TRBJ2-1; 9 bases fit TRBD2. With V trimmed by 5 bases and J by 0 bases, 14 bases remained unmatched. This CDR3 spans 18 amino acids. The germline CDR1 and CDR2 sequences are GTSNPN and SVGIG (reference sequence).

This clonotype was seen more than once but under ten times. V is TRBV15 and J is TRBJ1-2; TRBD1 aligns across 7 bases. CDR3 length: 14 residues. CDR1 is LNHNV, CDR2 YYDKDF, per germline (reference sequence). Trimming took 1 base from V and 3 from J; bases not matched to a gene: 2. The CDR3 loop is CATSRATGDYGYTF. The CDR3 DNA reads TGTGCCACCAGCAGAGCCACAGGGGACTATGGCTACACCTTC.

The chain has TRBV6-2 or TRBV6-3 and TRBJ2-7; 7 bases are a match to TRBD1. The CDR3 is 16 residues long. V dropped 5 bases and J dropped 12; count of bases not matched to a gene: 22. Germline V CDR1 and CDR2: MNHEY, SVGEGT. The DNA of the CDR3 is TGTGCCAGCAGTGACCCAAGGACAGGTGCAGATACGAAGCGGTACTTC. It encodes CASSDPRTGADTKRYF.